This T cell receptor (beta chain) was documented in a study of cytomegalovirus exposure and HLA in healthy donors. Study-level points and caveats: A few CMV-associated chains proved CMV antigen-specific in vitro.

The study ran its PCR with 60 Vbeta and 13 Jbeta primers. The data were produced by immunoSEQ multiplex PCR, yet TCRdb's version contains in-frame clones alone and is incomplete. Of 100,000 to 150,000 clones detected, about 81% appear once; the ten largest clones hold more than 1.5%. The germline gives CDR1 MNHEY, CDR2 SVGAGI. This CDR3 region has 14 residues. Deletions cut 2 bases from V and 2 bases from J, with 9 bases between. Points on this clone: Its antigen is unidentified.

The TCR comes from a man aged 40-49 years in good health and CMV-seronegative. Sample: PBMCs. V and J are TRBV6-5 and TRBJ1-2; D might be TRBD1 (5 bases). The CDR3 protein is CASSYTGQNYGYTF. The CDR3 DNA is TGTGCCAGCAGTTACACCGGACAAAACTATGGCTACACCTTC.